This T cell receptor beta chain is from a study of T cell repertoires in cytomegalovirus infection (dated by TCRdb to 2018 to 2020). Study-level background: Donor HLA type was relevant to the analysis, because carriage of CMV infection together with the matching HLA type was indicated by public TCR beta signatures. Paper-wide results and their limitations: The ex vivo response was dominated by HLA-C-restricted CMV-specific TCR beta clonotypes, and the single most frequent clonotype in two of eight donors was supplied by these HLA-C-restricted clonotypes. In both this cohort and an independent roughly 400-donor cohort, the cumulative frequency of public TCR beta family members distinguished carriers of CMV infection plus the relevant HLA type.

Sequencer: Illumina HiSeq 1500. In-frame beta chains were kept once TCRdb had trimmed the public reads at Q25 with fastp and called clones with MiXCR. Every distinct CDR3 protein forms one entry, paired with its most common genes and DNA. This sample lists fewer than 200,000 distinct CDR3 sequences; less than 9.5% were detected once. The ten largest clones represent 4.6% of the sample. In the case of this clonotype: The antigen this receptor binds is unknown. A read error is possible here, since a much larger clone lies one base away.

This TCR was sampled from a human donor in good health (CMV status not recorded). Some clones in this sample may be carry-over from other donors' samples. The sample was PBMCs.

The DNA sequence reads TGTGCCAGCAGCCCGAGAGTAACTCTCTACAATGATCAGTTCTTC. Its protein is CASSPRVTLYNDQFF. The sequence links TRBV4-2 to TRBJ2-1; no D gene is confidently identified. Spanning cysteine to phenylalanine, the CDR3 consists of 15 amino acids. Just the 45-base CDR3 DNA is kept, in frame starting at base 1. Sequences LGHNA (CDR1) and YNFKEQ (CDR2) are obtained from the germline V gene.